These 26 T cell receptor beta chains came from one sample sequenced in a study of regulatory dendritic cells for organ transplantation (dated by TCRdb to 2016 to 2017). Sorted T cell subsets were CFSE-labeled and co-cultured for 4 to 6 days with allogeneic regulatory or mature dendritic cells at a 1:10 DC:T ratio. The antigens these receptors bind are not known. To prepare the library, the immunoSEQ multiplex PCR assay was applied. Imported from immuneACCESS, the table was reduced by TCRdb to in-frame sequences with V and J called. These copies leave out some clones; in studies compared against another copy, an unresolved V gene accounts for under half, and the cause of the remainder is not known. The table for this sample lists 10,000 to 15,000 clones; under 90% of them were counted only once. The ten largest clones represent 0.2% to 0.25% of the sample. Sequencing was carried out using naive CD8+ T cells from blood cultured with regulatory dendritic cells. What this sample's cell subset or site label stands for: CD45RA+ naive T cells. These receptors were collected from a human donor in good health.

The CDR3: CASSIFPSNQPQHF. For the CDR3, the DNA is TGTGCCAGTAGCATTTTCCCAAGCAATCAGCCCCAGCATTTT. This sequence joins TRBV19 and TRBJ1-5; D unclear. The CDR3 has 14 amino acids. Germline V lookup: CDR1 LNHDA, CDR2 SQIVND (reference sequence). The ends were cut back, 6 bases at V and 1 base at J, with 10 bases in the middle. Supplemented by reference TRBV19 and TRBJ1-5, the full variable domain reads DGGITQSPKYLFRKEGQNVTLSCEQNLNHDAMYWYRQDPGQGLRLIYYSQIVNDFQKGDIAEGYSVSREKKESFPLTVTSAQKNPTAFYLCASSIFPSNQPQHFGDGTRLSIL.

This clone was seen only once. This chain joins TRBV7-9 and TRBJ2-1; 9 nucleotides align to TRBD2. Germline V gene sequence: CDR1 SEHNR, CDR2 FQNEAQ (reference sequence). The CDR3 sequence is 16 residues long. Germline trimming cut 2 bases from V and 8 bases from J; bases unmatched to any gene: 10. The CDR3 sequence: CASSLSAGGPPDEQFF. CDR3 nucleotides: TGTGCCAGCAGCTTATCGGCGGGAGGGCCTCCCGATGAGCAGTTCTTC.

CDR3 region: CASSGPGQGSLGYTF. In nucleotides, the CDR3 is TGTGCCAGCAGCGGACCGGGACAGGGATCTTTGGGCTACACCTTC. This chain connects TRBV9 to TRBJ1-2, with 9 positions matching TRBD1. Unmatched junction bases numbered 11, after V lost 3 bases and J lost 8 bases. Germline CDR1 reads SGDLS; CDR2 reads YYNGEE. This CDR3 has 15 residues.

The chain recombines TRBV4-1 with TRBJ2-7, with 10 bases that match TRBD2. CDR1 and CDR2 (germline): MGHRA, YSYEKL. The ends lost 0 bases at V and 6 bases at J; junction bases unmatched: 8. The CDR3 totals 16 residues. CDR3 loop: CASSQDRLAGRAEQYF. Here the CDR3 DNA reads TGCGCCAGCAGCCAAGATAGACTAGCGGGCCGTGCCGAGCAGTACTTC.

CDR3 sequence: CASSLNREVGTGELFF. The CDR3 DNA sequence: TGTGCCAGCAGCTTAAACCGGGAAGTGGGGACCGGGGAGCTGTTTTTT. This chain uses TRBV7-2 with TRBJ2-2; maybe TRBD2 (5 bases). Trimming removed 2 bases at V and 5 bases at J, with 15 bases between. Germline CDR1 SGHTA, CDR2 FQGNSA. The CDR3 contains 16 residues.

This clone was detected a few times. The chain joins TRBV9 to TRBJ2-7; D is perhaps TRBD2 (6 bases). Germline V gene data show CDR1 as SGDLS and CDR2 as YYNGEE. The CDR3 is 13 residues long. Trimming left V 4 bases short and J 6 bases short, with 14 bases between. The DNA of the CDR3 is TGTGCCAGCAGCCCTCCTTGGCGGGGCGAGCAGTACTTC. It codes for CASSPPWRGEQYF.

This chain links TRBV19 with TRBJ1-2; unclear D gene. The V end lost 3 bases, the J end lost 0 bases, and 11 bases lay between the germline ends. This CDR3 spans 15 amino acids. Germline loops: CDR1 LNHDA, CDR2 SQIVND (reference sequence). DNA for the CDR3: TGTGCCAGTAGTATCGGGTCCTCAGCTAACTATGGCTACACCTTC. It encodes CASSIGSSANYGYTF.

V gene TRBV6-1 combines with J gene TRBJ1-3; D call uncertain. The CDR3 covers 14 residues. V was trimmed by 4 bases and J by 0 bases, leaving 7 bases between them. Germline loops: CDR1 MNHNS, CDR2 SASEGT. This chain's CDR3 is CASSAYGSGNTIYF. CDR3 in DNA: TGTGCCAGCAGTGCGTACGGCTCTGGAAACACCATATATTTT.

The chain is built from TRBV6-4 and TRBJ2-4, with D maybe TRBD1 (5 bases). This CDR3 contains 15 residues. V lost 7 bases and J lost 0, with 13 bases in between. Germline V gene sequence: CDR1 MRHNA, CDR2 SNTAGT. CDR3 sequence reads: CASKLGDRAKNIQYF. CDR3 DNA sequence: TGTGCCAGCAAGCTTGGTGACAGAGCCAAAAACATTCAGTACTTC.

This rearrangement joins TRBV30 to TRBJ1-6; no reliable D call. V lost 1 base to trimming and J lost 0 bases, with 10 bases between them. CDR1 and CDR2 (germline): GTSNPN, SVGIG (reference sequence). There are 16 residues in the CDR3. CDR3 protein: CAWSGGPSSYNSPLHF. The CDR3 nucleotides are TGTGCCTGGAGTGGGGGTCCCAGCTCCTATAATTCACCCCTCCACTTT.

The V and J genes are TRBV5-1 and TRBJ2-5; 16 nucleotides align to TRBD2. Germline V gene data show CDR1 as SGHRS and CDR2 as YFSETQ. The CDR3 covers 21 residues. J gave up 5 bases and V 0 bases, and 16 bases lay outside the gene matches. The CDR3 DNA reads TGCGCCAGCAGCTTGGGTCTCCCCAGGGGACTAGCGGGAGGGCCGCTGGAGACCCAGTACTTC. This codes for CASSLGLPRGLAGGPLETQYF. Full variable domain (missing parts from reference TRBV5-1 and TRBJ2-5): KAGVTQTPRYLIKTRGQQVTLSCSPISGHRSVSWYQQTPGQGLQFLFEYFSETQRNKGNFPGRFSGRQFSNSRSEMNVSTLELGDSALYLCASSLGLPRGLAGGPLETQYFGPGTRLLVL.

This chain links TRBV9 with TRBJ2-1, with D maybe TRBD2 (6 bases). CDR3 length equals 14 residues. V lost 3 bases to trimming and J lost 0 bases, with 7 bases between them. CDR1 and CDR2 (germline): SGDLS, YYNGEE. The CDR3 protein is CASSAGSSYNEQFF. The CDR3 nucleotides are TGTGCCAGCAGCGCCGGGAGCTCCTACAATGAGCAGTTCTTC. The variable domain in full, with the rest retrieved from reference TRBV9 and TRBJ2-1, is DSGVTQTPKHLITATGQRVTLRCSPRSGDLSVYWYQQSLDQGLQFLIQYYNGEERAKGNILERFSAQQFPDLHSELNLSSLELGDSALYFCASSAGSSYNEQFFGPGTRLTVL.

For this clone: At one end, the junction sequence differs from germline, possibly due to a read error. The chain employs TRBV7-7 and TRBJ1-5, with D maybe TRBD1 (5 bases). CDR3 length equals 18 residues. CDR1 and CDR2 (germline): SSHAT, FNYEAQ (reference sequence). CDR3 amino acids: CASSSFQGAQYSNQPQHF. In DNA, the CDR3 is TGTGCTAGCAGCTCGTTCCAGGGAGCGCAATATAGCAATCAGCCCCAGCATTTT. Complete variable domain (other parts from reference TRBV7-7 and TRBJ1-5): GAGVSQSPRYKVTKRGQDVTLRCDPISSHATLYWYQQALGQGPEFLTYFNYEAQPDKSGLPSDRFSAERPEGSISTLTIQRTEQRDSAMYRCASSSFQGAQYSNQPQHFGDGTRLSIL.

This chain uses TRBV4-1 with TRBJ2-5; D may match TRBD1 or TRBD2 (5 bases each). The length of the CDR3 is 14 residues. Trimming cost V 2 bases and J 4 bases, with 11 bases left between them. Germline V lookup: CDR1 MGHRA, CDR2 YSYEKL. Here the CDR3 reads CASSQRRAGETQYF. The CDR3 nucleotides read TGCGCCAGCAGCCAACGCAGGGCGGGAGAGACCCAGTACTTC.

The gene calls are TRBV6-5 and TRBJ1-2, with D maybe TRBD1 (6 bases). Trimming shortened V by 1 base and J by 5 bases, and 11 bases separated the two germline ends. Germline values: CDR1 MNHEY, CDR2 SVGAGI. The CDR3 runs to 14 residues. In DNA form, the CDR3 reads TGTGCCAGCAGTTACTACAGGGAATTGTATGGCTACACCTTC. It translates to CASSYYRELYGYTF.

The rearrangement links TRBV6-1 to TRBJ2-7, with D tentatively TRBD2 (5 bases). The CDR3 totals 12 residues. The ends were cut back, 7 bases at V and 5 bases at J, with 12 bases in the middle. Germline V gene lookup returns CDR1 MNHNS and CDR2 SASEGT. The CDR3 is CASTGKSNEQYF. CDR3 bases: TGTGCCAGCACGGGGAAATCGAACGAGCAGTACTTC.

The chain couples TRBV7-9 to TRBJ2-5; D possibly corresponds to TRBD1 (5 bases). Germline lookup yields CDR1 SEHNR and CDR2 FQNEAQ (reference sequence). The ends were cut back, 2 bases at V and 5 bases at J, with 15 bases in the middle. This CDR3 spans 15 amino acids. CDR3 amino acids: CASSLFRPGWETQYF. The CDR3 DNA reads TGTGCCAGCAGCTTATTCCGACCAGGGTGGGAGACCCAGTACTTC.

The rearrangement uses TRBV28 and TRBJ1-1; the D gene is possibly TRBD1 (5 bases). Germline CDR1 is MDHEN and CDR2 is SYDVKM. Deletions cut 3 bases from V and 0 bases from J, with 8 bases between. CDR3 length: 14 residues. For the CDR3, the DNA is TGTGCCAGCAGTTTCCCGGGACTGAACACTGAAGCTTTCTTT. Encoded protein: CASSFPGLNTEAFF.

V gene TRBV13 combines with J gene TRBJ1-1; D gene ambiguous. Germline CDR1 PRHDT, CDR2 FYEKMQ (reference sequence). The CDR3 spans 14 residues. The V end lost 11 bases, the J end lost 2 bases, and 18 bases lay between the germline ends. The CDR3 loop is CASSTGAFNTEAFF. In DNA form, the CDR3 reads TGTGCCTCATCAACGGGCGCTTTTAACACTGAAGCTTTCTTT.

The rearrangement joins TRBV11-2 to TRBJ2-3, with a tentative D call TRBD1 (5 bases). The ends were cut back, 0 bases at V and 5 bases at J, with 12 bases in the middle. This CDR3 is 15 amino acids long. Per germline, CDR1 SGHAT and CDR2 FQNNGV. The CDR3 sequence: CASSLEGQEQDTQYF. In nucleotides, the CDR3 is TGTGCCAGCAGCTTAGAAGGACAAGAACAAGATACGCAGTATTTT. The entire variable domain, with the rest obtained from reference TRBV11-2 and TRBJ2-3, is as follows: EAGVAQSPRYKIIEKRQSVAFWCNPISGHATLYWYQQILGQGPKLLIQFQNNGVVDDSQLPKDRFSAERLKGVDSTLKIQPAKLEDSAVYLCASSLEGQEQDTQYFGPGTRLTVL.

The chain uses TRBV7-2 and TRBJ2-7; D not resolved. The V and J ends lost 5 bases and 3 bases respectively, with 11 bases between them. This CDR3 comprises 13 residues. Germline values: CDR1 SGHTA, CDR2 FQGNSA. In DNA, the CDR3 is TGTGCCAGCAGCCTGTCCTGGGGCTACGAGCAGTACTTC. It translates to CASSLSWGYEQYF.

V gene TRBV6-5 combines with J gene TRBJ2-7, with 7 bases aligning to TRBD1. V was pared by 7 bases and J by 0 bases, with 9 bases of the junction left unmatched. The CDR3 consists of 15 residues. The germline gives CDR1 MNHEY, CDR2 SVGAGI. CDR3 DNA sequence: TGTGCCAGCATGGATGGGACAGAAAACTCCTACGAGCAGTACTTC. This encodes CASMDGTENSYEQYF.

V gene TRBV5-6 combines with J gene TRBJ1-2; the D is unclear. V lost 5 bases, J lost 7 bases, and 15 bases lay in between. Germline values: CDR1 SGHDT, CDR2 YYEEEE. CDR3 length equals 13 residues. CDR3 nucleotide sequence: TGTGCCAGCAGGGAACAAGGGATTTTTGGCTACACCTTC. It specifies CASREQGIFGYTF.

This rearrangement joins TRBV7-9 to TRBJ2-2, with D tentatively TRBD2 (5 bases). The germline V gene encodes CDR1 SEHNR and CDR2 FQNEAQ (reference sequence). CDR3 size: 18 residues. Trimming took 5 bases from V and 2 from J, leaving 21 bases between them. Written as DNA, the CDR3 is TGTGCCAGCAGCCCCGAGGGCGCCGCGTTGGCAAACACCGGGGAGCTGTTTTTT. Translated, it gives CASSPEGAALANTGELFF.

This chain joins TRBV14 and TRBJ1-4, with D hard to call. The V gene lost 1 base and the J gene lost 7 bases, with 16 bases spanning the gap. The CDR3 sequence is 16 residues long. Germline V CDR1 and CDR2: SGHDN, FVKESK. The CDR3, as DNA: TGTGCCAGCAGCCAAGTAGTACTTAGAGTTGGTGAAAAACTGTTTTTT. Translating it yields CASSQVVLRVGEKLFF.

This clone came up a few times. This rearrangement joins TRBV10-1 to TRBJ1-5; D might be TRBD1 (6 bases). Trimming took 6 bases from V and 7 from J, leaving 7 bases between them. The germline gives CDR1 WNHNN, CDR2 SYGVQD (reference sequence). The CDR3 sequence is 11 residues long. The CDR3 region is CASRGQQPQHF. In nucleotides, the CDR3 is TGCGCCAGCAGAGGACAGCAGCCCCAGCATTTT.